The next 7 T cell receptor beta chains were all read from a single sample in a study of shared clonotypes between healthy human individuals. Only in-frame clones appear in the TCRdb table, and some are missing; sequencing was by immunoSEQ multiplex PCR. Counted here are around 500,000 clones, roughly 85% occurring once; the ten biggest clones make up 12%. The sample taken for sequencing was PBMCs. Receptor source: a woman between 35 and 50 years old in good health. Some clones in this sample may be carry-over from other donors' samples.

This chain connects TRBV19 to TRBJ2-2; 8 bases align to TRBD2. The V and J ends lost 7 bases and 1 base, in that order; junction bases with no gene match: 8. CDR3 length equals 16 residues. The germline gives CDR1 LNHDA, CDR2 SQIVND (reference sequence). Here the CDR3 reads CASMAGTSRNTGELFF. The CDR3 DNA is TGTGCCAGTATGGCCGGGACTAGTCGGAACACCGGGGAGCTGTTTTTT.

This clone was detected a few times. The chain recombines TRBV28 with TRBJ1-1; TRBD1 might be the D (5 bases). Per the germline V gene, CDR1 is MDHEN and CDR2 is SYDVKM. V lost 8 bases to trimming and J lost 0 bases, with 10 bases between them. The CDR3 is made up of 13 amino acids. The CDR3 DNA reads TGTGCCAGCGAGACAGTTTTGAACACTGAAGCTTTCTTT. It codes for CASETVLNTEAFF.

This chain connects TRBV27 to TRBJ2-7; 9 bases align to TRBD2. Germline CDR1 reads MNHEY; CDR2 reads SMNVEV (reference sequence). The V and J ends lost 7 bases and 2 bases, in that order; junction bases with no gene match: 12. The CDR3 is 16 residues long. CDR3 sequence reads: CASTPGRTSAAYEQYF. The CDR3, as DNA: TGTGCCAGCACCCCCGGAAGGACTAGCGCAGCCTACGAGCAGTACTTC.

This chain joins TRBV7-9 and TRBJ2-1; D is possibly TRBD2 (5 bases). The CDR3 spans 17 residues. Germline values: CDR1 SEHNR, CDR2 FQNEAQ (reference sequence). Trimming stripped 3 bases from V and 0 bases from J, with 15 bases between. CDR3: CASSFRTPLSSYNEQFF. Written as DNA, the CDR3 is TGTGCCAGCAGCTTCCGGACTCCCCTCAGCTCCTACAATGAGCAGTTCTTC.

The CDR3: CASSVVDTEAFF. CDR3 bases: TGTGCCAGCAGCGTGGTCGACACTGAAGCTTTCTTT. This chain joins TRBV5-4 and TRBJ1-1; no firm D call. V was shortened by 4 bases and J by 3 bases, with 7 bases between the two germline ends. CDR3 length: 12 amino acids. CDR1 is SGHNT, CDR2 YYREEE, per germline (reference sequence).

The chain employs TRBV28 and TRBJ2-1; 7 bases match TRBD2. Germline assignment: CDR1 MDHEN and CDR2 SYDVKM. The ends lost 3 bases at V and 4 bases at J; junction bases unmatched: 12. The CDR3 extends over 17 amino acids. CDR3 region: CASSFREGRVRYNEQFF. CDR3 bases: TGTGCCAGCAGTTTTAGGGAGGGGCGGGTCCGTTACAATGAGCAGTTCTTC. Based on the CDR3 plus reference TRBV28 and TRBJ2-1, the full variable domain is DVKVTQSSRYLVKRTGEKVFLECVQDMDHENMFWYRQDPGLGLRLIYFSYDVKMKEKGDIPEGYSVSREKKERFSLILESASTNQTSMYLCASSFREGRVRYNEQFFGPGTRLTVL.

This clone was counted between two and nine times. This rearrangement joins TRBV6-4 to TRBJ1-1; D is uncertain. Germline CDR1 reads MRHNA; CDR2 reads SNTAGT. Trimming stripped 6 bases from V and 2 bases from J, with 13 bases between. CDR3 length: 14 amino acids. The CDR3: CASRLEGPNTEAFF. In DNA, the CDR3 is TGTGCCAGCAGACTTGAAGGGCCCAACACTGAAGCTTTCTTT.